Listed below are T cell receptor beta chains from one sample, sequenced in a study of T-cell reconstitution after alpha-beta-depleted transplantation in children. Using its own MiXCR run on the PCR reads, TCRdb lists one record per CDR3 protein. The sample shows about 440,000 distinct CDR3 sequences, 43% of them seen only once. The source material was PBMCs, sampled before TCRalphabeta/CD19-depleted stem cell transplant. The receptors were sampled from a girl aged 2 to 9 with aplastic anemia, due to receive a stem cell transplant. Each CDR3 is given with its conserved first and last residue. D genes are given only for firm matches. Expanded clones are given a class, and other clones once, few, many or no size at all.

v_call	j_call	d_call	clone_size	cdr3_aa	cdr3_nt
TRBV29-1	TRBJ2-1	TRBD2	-	CSALRSSGGSNEQFF	TGCAGCGCCTTACGGAGTAGCGGGGGTTCCAATGAGCAGTTCTTC
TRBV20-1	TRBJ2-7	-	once	CSAQDRSSYEQYF	TGCAGTGCTCAGGACCGGAGCTCCTACGAGCAGTACTTC
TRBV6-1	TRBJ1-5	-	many	CASRVSGVGPQHF	TGTGCCAGCAGGGTGTCAGGGGTCGGGCCCCAGCATTTT
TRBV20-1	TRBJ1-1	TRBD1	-	CSAYTTGGNTEAFF	TGCAGTGCTTATACGACAGGGGGCAACACTGAAGCTTTCTTT
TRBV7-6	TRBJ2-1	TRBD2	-	CASRQLAALGNEQFF	TGTGCCAGCCGTCAACTAGCGGCCCTGGGAAATGAGCAGTTCTTC
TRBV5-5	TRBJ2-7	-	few	CASSLAAGKEQYF	TGTGCCAGCAGCTTGGCGGCAGGGAAGGAGCAGTACTTC
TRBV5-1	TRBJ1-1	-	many	CASSRTEATEAFF	TGCGCCAGCAGCAGGACAGAGGCAACTGAAGCTTTCTTT
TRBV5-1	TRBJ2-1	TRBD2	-	CASSLREGTYNEQFF	TGCGCCAGCAGCTTGAGGGAGGGGACCTACAATGAGCAGTTCTTC
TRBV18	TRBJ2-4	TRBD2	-	CASSPGTSRGNIQYF	TGTGCCAGCTCACCAGGGACTAGCCGGGGGAACATTCAGTACTTC
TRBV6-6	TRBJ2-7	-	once	CASSETRGHEQSF	TGTGCCAGCAGTGAGACCAGGGGCCACGAGCAGTCCTTC
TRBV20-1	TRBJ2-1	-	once	CSARDVGSSSYNEQFF	TGCAGTGCTAGAGATGTCGGCAGCAGCTCCTACAATGAGCAGTTCTTC
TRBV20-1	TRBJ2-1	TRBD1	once	CSAPDRVSYNEQFF	TGCAGTGCGCCCGACAGGGTCTCCTACAATGAGCAGTTCTTC
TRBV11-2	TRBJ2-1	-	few	CASSLNGHEQFF	TGTGCCAGCAGCTTAAACGGCCATGAGCAGTTCTTC
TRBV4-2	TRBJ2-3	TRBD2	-	CASSPELAGGPGSTDTQYF	TGTGCCAGCAGCCCTGAACTAGCGGGAGGGCCGGGTAGCACAGATACGCAGTATTTT
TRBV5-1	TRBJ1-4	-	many	CASSLGYNEKLFF	TGCGCCAGCAGCTTGGGTTATAATGAAAAACTGTTTTTT
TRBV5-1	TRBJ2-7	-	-	CASSETGQAPYEQYF	TGCGCCAGCAGCGAGACGGGACAAGCCCCCTACGAGCAGTACTTC
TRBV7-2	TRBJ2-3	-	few	CASSPQGRGSGDTQYF	TGTGCCAGCAGCCCCCAGGGCAGGGGAAGTGGAGATACGCAGTATTTT
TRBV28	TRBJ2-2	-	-	CASRWGSNTGELFF	TGTGCCAGCCGGTGGGGGTCTAACACCGGGGAGCTGTTTTTT